This entry lists 21 T cell receptor beta chains sequenced from one sample in a study of blood T cell repertoires in COVID-19. This table comes from immunoSEQ multiplex PCR, and its TCRdb copy is limited to in-frame clones, with some not included. The repertoire holds about 170,000 clones, with around nine tenths as singletons. Sequencing input: peripheral blood. These receptors were collected from a young man with active or convalescent COVID-19.

This chain uses TRBV7-9 with TRBJ1-3; D gene uncertain. The CDR3 spans 17 residues. The V gene lost 3 bases and the J gene lost 5 bases, with 20 bases spanning the gap. Germline V gives CDR1 SEHNR, CDR2 FQNEAQ (reference sequence). The CDR3 sequence is CASSLVANPTIRNTIYF. The CDR3 nucleotides read TGTGCCAGCAGCTTGGTTGCTAATCCCACTATTAGAAACACCATATATTTT.

V usage is TRBV19 and J usage is TRBJ1-1; 8 bases fit TRBD1. Germline CDR1 and CDR2: LNHDA and SQIVND (reference sequence). This CDR3 contains 14 residues. V shed 3 bases and J 4 bases; nucleotides not matched to a gene: 4. CDR3 loop: CASSIGTGGTEAFF. For the CDR3, the DNA is TGTGCCAGTAGTATCGGGACAGGCGGCACTGAAGCTTTCTTT.

This rearrangement joins TRBV4-1 to TRBJ2-3; unclear D gene. This CDR3 has 14 amino acids. The V gene's germline CDR1 is MGHRA and CDR2 YSYEKL. The V end lost 0 bases, the J end lost 7 bases, and 11 bases lay between the germline ends. CDR3 DNA sequence: TGCGCCAGCAGCCAAGACCCATCTAGAAATACGCAGTATTTT. It translates to CASSQDPSRNTQYF.

This rearrangement joins TRBV7-8 to TRBJ2-7, with 8 bases fitting TRBD1. The CDR3 covers 14 residues. V lost 3 bases, J lost 4 bases, and 5 bases stayed unmatched. CDR1 and CDR2 from the germline V gene are SGHVS and FQNEAQ. CDR3 nucleotide sequence: TGTGCCAGCAGCTTCGGGACAGGAAGTTACGAGCAGTACTTC. It translates to CASSFGTGSYEQYF.

This chain links TRBV6-1 with TRBJ2-7; D remains ambiguous. Germline CDR1 MNHNS, CDR2 SASEGT. Trimming left V 3 bases short and J 2 bases short, with 11 bases between. The CDR3 is 14 amino acids. The CDR3 protein is CASSEVAETYEQYV. DNA of the CDR3: TGTGCCAGCAGTGAGGTCGCAGAAACCTACGAGCAGTACGTC.

J is TRBJ1-1 and V is TRBV2, with unresolved D. The CDR3 extends over 12 amino acids. CDR1 is SNHLY and CDR2 is FYNNEI in the germline V gene. V lost 5 bases, J lost 1 base, and 5 bases lay in between. The CDR3 nucleotides are TGTGCCAGCAGTCACAGGAACACTGAAGCTTTCTTT. Its translation is CASSHRNTEAFF. The variable domain in full, with the rest retrieved from reference TRBV2 and TRBJ1-1, is EPEVTQTPSHQVTQMGQEVILRCVPISNHLYFYWYRQILGQKVEFLVSFYNNEISEKSEIFDDQFSVERPDGSNFTLKIRSTKLEDSAMYFCASSHRNTEAFFGQGTRLTVV.

This chain uses TRBV7-9 with TRBJ2-7, with TRBD1 matching over 10 bases. The CDR3 is 14 amino acids. Germline trimming cut 5 bases from V and 4 bases from J; bases unmatched to any gene: 5. Germline V CDR1 and CDR2: SEHNR, FQNEAQ (reference sequence). The CDR3 coding sequence is TGTGCCAGCAGCCCCAGGACAGGGGGTTACGAGCAGTACGTC. Translation gives CASSPRTGGYEQYV.

This clone has a single count. The chain employs TRBV7-2 and TRBJ2-5, with 8 bases aligning to TRBD2. This CDR3 region has 14 residues. Trimming took 6 bases from V and 6 from J; bases not matched to a gene: 9. CDR1 is SGHTA, CDR2 FQGNSA, per germline. As DNA, the CDR3 is TGTGCCAGCAGACCCGGGGGGGGGAGGCAGACCCAGTACTTC. It translates to CASRPGGGRQTQYF.

The CDR3 region is CAAQELSYNEQFF. The CDR3 nucleotides are TGTGCCGCTCAAGAGCTGTCCTACAATGAGCAGTTCTTC. J is TRBJ2-1 and V is TRBV2; D is ambiguous. Germline V CDR1 and CDR2: SNHLY, FYNNEI. The CDR3 contains 13 residues. V lost 11 bases to trimming and J lost 1 base, with 12 bases between them.

V and J are TRBV9 and TRBJ2-1, with 9 bases that match TRBD2. The CDR3 contains 15 residues. Germline CDR1 and CDR2: SGDLS and YYNGEE. Trimming cost V 0 bases and J 6 bases; bases outside gene matches: 4. The DNA for the CDR3 is TGTGCCAGCAGCGTAGAGTTAGCGGGAGCCAATGAGCAGTTCTTC. Amino acids: CASSVELAGANEQFF.

This clone was observed a single time. V is TRBV9 and J is TRBJ2-1; D is possibly TRBD2 (6 bases). The CDR3 has 14 residues. Trimming left V 4 bases short and J 7 bases short, with 15 bases between. The germline V gene has CDR1 SGDLS and CDR2 YYNGEE. The CDR3 loop is CASSFTGTSNEQFF. For the CDR3, the DNA is TGTGCCAGCAGCTTCACCGGGACTTCAAATGAGCAGTTCTTC. The full variable domain, in which reference TRBV9 and TRBJ2-1 provide the parts outside the CDR3, is DSGVTQTPKHLITATGQRVTLRCSPRSGDLSVYWYQQSLDQGLQFLIQYYNGEERAKGNILERFSAQQFPDLHSELNLSSLELGDSALYFCASSFTGTSNEQFFGPGTRLTVL.

The J gene is TRBJ2-1, the V gene TRBV5-5; TRBD2 might be the D (5 bases). V was clipped by 4 bases and J by 6 bases, with 11 bases between them. This CDR3 spans 13 amino acids. Germline lookup yields CDR1 SGHKS and CDR2 YYEKEE (reference sequence). The CDR3 region is CASSVAGSNEQFF. CDR3 DNA sequence: TGTGCCAGCAGCGTGGCGGGTTCCAATGAGCAGTTCTTC.

The CDR3 bases are TGTGCCAGCAGTCGTCCGGGTCAAATTTCACCCCTCCACTTT. Protein product: CASSRPGQISPLHF. The chain is built from TRBV6-2 or TRBV6-3 and TRBJ1-6; D is ambiguous. Germline V gene sequence: CDR1 MNHEY, CDR2 SVGEGT. The CDR3 is made up of 14 amino acids. Trimming took off 5 bases at V and 9 bases at J, with 14 bases between the two ends.

The rearrangement joins TRBV5-1 to TRBJ2-5; D perhaps matches TRBD2 (6 bases). The CDR3 spans 15 residues. CDR1 and CDR2 from the germline V gene are SGHRS and YFSETQ. V dropped 5 bases and J dropped 5 bases, with 19 bases sitting between them. The CDR3 coding sequence is TGCGCCAGCAGTTTCGCCCCAAGGCTAGCGGAGACCCAGTACTTC. It specifies CASSFAPRLAETQYF.

V is TRBV3-1 (or the pseudogene TRBV3-2) and J is TRBJ2-1; 7 bases match TRBD2. The CDR3 runs 13 residues. Looked up from germline, CDR1 is LGHDT and CDR2 is YNNKEL (reference sequence). J was trimmed by 9 bases and V by 3 bases; bases with no gene match: 5. CDR3 amino acids: CASSHRLAGEQFF. The CDR3 nucleotides are TGTGCCAGCAGCCATCGACTAGCTGGTGAGCAGTTCTTC.

This rearrangement joins TRBV18 to TRBJ2-2; TRBD2 might be the D (5 bases). The germline CDR1 and CDR2 sequences are KGHSH and LQKENI. The CDR3 sequence is 17 residues long. Trimming shortened V by 3 bases and J by 3 bases, and 17 bases separated the two germline ends. In DNA form, the CDR3 reads TGTGCCAGCTCACCTTACTTAAAGCGGCCCGACACCGGGGAGCTGTTTTTT. It translates to CASSPYLKRPDTGELFF.

The chain carries TRBV7-8 and TRBJ1-6; possible D gene TRBD1, 5 bases. This CDR3 comprises 16 residues. Germline values: CDR1 SGHVS, CDR2 FQNEAQ. Trimming removed 1 base at V and 8 bases at J, with 15 bases between. The CDR3 nucleotides read TGTGCCAGCAGCTTAGGCCCAGGGACTGTTGATTCACCCCTCCACTTT. As protein: CASSLGPGTVDSPLHF.

This rearrangement joins TRBV7-9 to TRBJ1-4; 9 bases line up with TRBD1. The germline gives CDR1 SEHNR, CDR2 FQNEAQ (reference sequence). The CDR3 length is 14 residues. With 5 bases clipped from V and 4 bases from J, the junction kept 2 bases outside the gene matches. CDR3 DNA: TGTGCCAGCAGCCTGACAGGGGGTAATGAAAAACTGTTTTTT. It yields the protein CASSLTGGNEKLFF.

The V call is TRBV11-2, the J call TRBJ2-3; TRBD2 might be the D (5 bases). Germline CDR1 is SGHAT and CDR2 is FQNNGV. The CDR3 is 17 residues long. Trimming took 1 base from V and 2 from J, leaving 16 bases between them. This CDR3 is CASSLGNPAEPTDTQYF. CDR3 DNA sequence: TGTGCCAGCAGCTTAGGGAATCCAGCGGAGCCCACAGATACGCAGTATTTT.

The rearrangement uses TRBV5-1 and TRBJ1-1; D possibly corresponds to TRBD1 (5 bases). The CDR3 is 14 amino acids. The germline V gene has CDR1 SGHRS and CDR2 YFSETQ. V was trimmed by 4 bases and J by 11 bases, leaving 21 bases between them. The CDR3 here is CASSVIGAQKTAFF. Written as DNA, the CDR3 is TGCGCCAGCAGCGTAATAGGGGCCCAGAAGACGGCTTTCTTT.

In this sample, this clone turned up once. The chain is built from TRBV4-3 and TRBJ2-3; D unclear. V gave up 2 bases and J gave up 6 bases, with 9 bases separating them. The CDR3 spans 13 residues. Germline CDR1 LGHNA, CDR2 YSLEER. The DNA for the CDR3 is TGCGCCAGCAGCCAACTCTTAGCCGATACGCAGTATTTT. It codes for CASSQLLADTQYF.